One and the same sample provided the 5 T cell receptor beta chains below, sequenced in a study of cytomegalovirus exposure and HLA in healthy donors. Assay used: immunoSEQ multiplex PCR; TCRdb lists only in-frame clones, some missing. The sample shows more than 55,000 clones, about 93% of them seen only once. Sequencing was performed on PBMCs. The receptor source for this set is a woman aged 18 to 35 in good health and CMV-seronegative.

V and J are TRBV9 and TRBJ1-4; tentative D call: TRBD1 (5 bases). The V end was cut by 0 bases, the J end by 0 bases, with 9 bases between. The CDR3 has 16 amino acids. CDR1 is SGDLS and CDR2 is YYNGEE in the germline V gene. CDR3 in amino acids: CASSVATGATNEKLFF. DNA for the CDR3: TGTGCCAGCAGCGTAGCTACGGGGGCAACTAATGAAAAACTGTTTTTT.

The rearrangement uses TRBV9 and TRBJ2-5, with 8 bases aligning to TRBD2. CDR1 is SGDLS, CDR2 YYNGEE, per germline. V dropped 0 bases and J dropped 5; count of bases not matched to a gene: 6. The CDR3 is 15 residues long. The CDR3 here is CASSVVRGGWETQYF. For the CDR3, the DNA is TGTGCCAGCAGCGTAGTCCGGGGGGGCTGGGAGACCCAGTACTTC. Combining the CDR3 with reference TRBV9 and TRBJ2-5 gives the whole variable domain DSGVTQTPKHLITATGQRVTLRCSPRSGDLSVYWYQQSLDQGLQFLIQYYNGEERAKGNILERFSAQQFPDLHSELNLSSLELGDSALYFCASSVVRGGWETQYFGPGTRLLVL.

The rearrangement uses TRBV9 and TRBJ1-1, with 9 bases identical to TRBD1. This CDR3 has 15 amino acids. After removal of 4 bases from V and 6 bases from J, the junction contained 10 bases not matched to a gene. CDR1 is SGDLS and CDR2 is YYNGEE in the germline V gene. CDR3 sequence (DNA): TGTGCCAGCAGCCTACGACCGACAGGGGGTGCTGAAGCTTTCTTT. Protein product: CASSLRPTGGAEAFF.

The chain has TRBV5-4 and TRBJ1-6; perhaps TRBD1 as D (5 bases). V lost 0 bases to trimming and J lost 7 bases, with 8 bases between them. Germline V gene data show CDR1 as SGHNT and CDR2 as YYREEE (reference sequence). The length of the CDR3 is 14 residues. As DNA, the CDR3 is TGTGCCAGCAGCTTGGACAGGCCGAATTCACCCCTCCACTTT. It encodes CASSLDRPNSPLHF.

This clone was detected once. The rearrangement uses TRBV5-1 and TRBJ1-2; TRBD1 agrees at 7 bases. V trimming: 4 bases; J trimming: 4 bases; junction bases outside the gene matches: 10. CDR1 and CDR2 from the germline V gene are SGHRS and YFSETQ. This CDR3 has 15 residues. The CDR3 DNA is TGCGCCAGCAGCATATCCGGACAGGTCGGCTATGGCTACACCTTC. Protein sequence: CASSISGQVGYGYTF.